The 9 T cell receptor beta chains listed next were all sequenced from one sample in a study of blood T cell repertoires in COVID-19. TCRdb's table, derived via immunoSEQ multiplex PCR, lists solely in-frame clones and lacks some. The sample contains 200,000 to 250,000 clones, roughly four fifths of which appear only once. The specimen sequenced was peripheral blood. Every receptor here comes from a woman older than 75 with COVID-19, enrolled during active disease.

The chain links TRBV4-2 to TRBJ1-3; D not resolved. The CDR3 length is 15 residues. Per the germline V gene, CDR1 is LGHNA and CDR2 is YNFKEQ. V lost 1 base and J lost 4, with 11 bases in between. The CDR3 region is CASSQGAGAGNTIYF. CDR3 DNA: TGTGCCAGCAGCCAAGGTGCCGGAGCCGGAAACACCATATATTTT.

DNA for the CDR3: TGTGCCAGCACCTCTAGGGGTGGCTCCCCCTTAGGGCAGTACTTC. As protein: CASTSRGGSPLGQYF. This sequence joins TRBV5-6 and TRBJ2-7; possible D gene TRBD1, 5 bases. The CDR3 spans 15 residues. Between the trimmed V and J ends, which lost 6 bases and 9 bases, there was a span of 25 bases. Germline V gene lookup returns CDR1 SGHDT and CDR2 YYEEEE.

Here the CDR3 DNA reads TGTGCCAGTAGTAAGACGAATTCACAGATCTCTGGAAACACCATATATTTT. This encodes CASSKTNSQISGNTIYF. This chain connects TRBV19 to TRBJ1-3; no clear D gene. Germline-derived CDR1 and CDR2 are LNHDA and SQIVND (reference sequence). This CDR3 has 17 residues. V lost 4 bases and J lost 0, with 16 bases in between.

The chain carries TRBV5-4 and TRBJ1-6, with 8 bases fitting TRBD1. Germline CDR1 SGHNT, CDR2 YYREEE (reference sequence). J gave up 9 bases and V 4 bases, and 9 bases lay outside the gene matches. This CDR3 comprises 15 residues. As DNA, the CDR3 is TGTGCCAGCAGCGCTGACAGGGGCGCCGCTTCACCCCTCCACTTT. It yields the protein CASSADRGAASPLHF.

The chain combines TRBV29-1 with TRBJ1-1; D might be TRBD1 (5 bases). The CDR3 totals 14 residues. Looked up from germline, CDR1 is SQVTM and CDR2 is ANQGSEA. The ends were cut back, 0 bases at V and 4 bases at J, with 12 bases in the middle. The CDR3 DNA follows: TGCAGCGTTGAAGAGTGGGTGCAGGGCACTGAAGCTTTCTTT. Translation: CSVEEWVQGTEAFF.

DNA of the CDR3: TGTGCCAGCAGTTTATGGGCGGAGACGGGTGAGACCCAGTACTTC. Its protein is CASSLWAETGETQYF. The J gene is TRBJ2-5, the V gene TRBV28; D is uncertain. The CDR3 length is 15 residues. CDR1 and CDR2 from the germline V gene are MDHEN and SYDVKM. V lost 0 bases, J lost 5 bases, and 13 bases lay in between.

V and J are TRBV6-5 and TRBJ2-1, with 8 positions matching TRBD1. This CDR3 is built from 15 residues. V gave up 6 bases and J gave up 2 bases; unmatched junction bases: 6. Germline values: CDR1 MNHEY, CDR2 SVGAGI. The CDR3 here is CASRRRQGPYNEQFF. CDR3 DNA sequence: TGTGCCAGCAGACGCCGACAGGGGCCCTACAATGAGCAGTTCTTC.

This chain links TRBV10-2 with TRBJ2-1, with TRBD2 matching 10 bases. The length of the CDR3 is 15 residues. Germline V CDR1 and CDR2: WSHSY, SAAADI. Losses at the gene ends were 6 bases for V and 3 bases for J; bases not matched to a gene: 5. Here the CDR3 DNA reads TGCGCCAGCAGCCCAGCGGGGGGGAGCTACAATGAGCAGTTCTTC. Its protein is CASSPAGGSYNEQFF.

This chain connects TRBV15 to TRBJ1-1; D is ambiguous. Trimming took 0 bases from V and 4 from J, leaving 15 bases between them. There are 16 residues in the CDR3. Germline loops: CDR1 LNHNV, CDR2 YYDKDF (reference sequence). The chain's CDR3 is CATSRDRVAVGTEAFF. As DNA, the CDR3 is TGTGCCACCAGCAGAGATCGGGTGGCTGTAGGCACTGAAGCTTTCTTT.